This T cell receptor (beta chain) comes out of a study of shared clonotypes between healthy human individuals. There are 16 residues in the CDR3. The ends lost 4 bases at V and 4 bases at J; junction bases unmatched: 10. Germline CDR1 is MNHEY and CDR2 is SMNVEV (reference sequence). The assay was immunoSEQ multiplex PCR, and TCRdb's table has in-frame clones only and misses some. This sample has over a million clones, with approximately 78% found just once. The clonotype comes from a man between 18 and 35 years old in good health. Some clones in this sample may be carry-over from other donors' samples. This rearrangement joins TRBV27 to TRBJ2-3; TRBD2 aligns across 8 bases. Specimen: memory CD4+ T cells from PBMCs. Subset reported: CD45RA-negative fraction. This CDR3 is CASSSHREGGSDTQYF. CDR3 sequence (DNA): TGTGCCAGCAGTTCCCACCGGGAGGGCGGGTCAGATACGCAGTATTTT.